Sequencing of this T cell receptor beta chain was carried out in a study of T cell repertoires in cytomegalovirus infection (dated by TCRdb to about 2019). Looking at the study overall: Donor HLA type was relevant to the analysis, as public TCR beta signatures indicated carriage of CMV infection together with the matching HLA type.

Taken from the germline V gene, the CDR1 and CDR2 loops are MDHEN and SYDVKM. The junction shows trimming of 4 bases on V and 0 bases on J, plus 9 bases between the germline ends. The cysteine opens and the phenylalanine closes a CDR3 of 15 amino acids. The retained sequence is limited to the CDR3, 45 bases, with the frame set at the first base. Sequencing was carried out with an Illumina HiSeq 1500. TCRdb passed the public sequencing reads through fastp at Q25 and MiXCR, retaining productive beta sequences. Entries that share a CDR3 protein sequence are merged under the most common genes and DNA. The sample yields roughly 60,000 distinct CDR3 sequences; about 30% were counted once. The ten largest clones represent 55% to 75% of the sample. Comment on this clonotype: It lacks a known antigen. Nothing much larger sits one base from this clone, and base qualities are not available.

Overall results and qualifications from the work: The ex vivo response was dominated by HLA-C-restricted CMV-specific TCR beta clonotypes, and the single most frequent clonotype in two of eight donors was supplied by these HLA-C-restricted clonotypes. In both this cohort and an independent roughly 350-donor cohort, the cumulative frequency of public TCR beta family members distinguished carriers of CMV infection plus the relevant HLA type.

Source material: PBMCs, sequenced either directly or after in vitro stimulation (not recorded which). This TCR was recovered from a human donor in good health (CMV status not recorded). Some clones in this sample may be carry-over from other donors' samples. The rearrangement combines TRBV28 with TRBJ1-4; 5 matching bases give a weak D call of TRBD1. The nucleotide sequence reads TGTGCCAGCAGTTCCGCAGGGTCAACTAATGAAAAACTGTTTTTT. The encoded protein is CASSSAGSTNEKLFF.